The source of this T cell receptor beta chain is a study of shared clonotypes between healthy human individuals. At the level of the study: A donor's plate count was three for CD4 naive and three for CD4 memory; CD8 naive had two and CD8 memory one.

Several immunoSEQ plates received, in even portions, the genomic DNA of each subset. Sequencing used immunoSEQ multiplex PCR; TCRdb keeps in-frame clones, though not all of them. Here the sample spans roughly 2,500,000 clones, roughly 93% being singletons. Deletions cut 2 bases from V and 2 bases from J, with 13 bases between. The length of the CDR3 is 15 residues. CDR1 and CDR2 from the germline V gene are MNHEY and SMNVEV (reference sequence). The receptor's source is a man in his late teens or twenties in good health. Some clones in this sample may be carry-over from other donors' samples. Specimen: naive CD4+ T cells from PBMCs. Indicated subset: CD45RA+ positively selected. The rearrangement links TRBV27 to TRBJ2-7; possible D gene TRBD1, 5 bases. In nucleotides, the CDR3 is TGTGCCAGCAGTTTAATCTCAGGGCTTGCCTACGAGCAGTACTTC. It is translated as CASSLISGLAYEQYF.